The TCR beta chain under discussion was sequenced for a study of molecular identifiers for immune sequencing clone quantification. This CDR3 is built from 13 residues. Germline CDR1 and CDR2: MNHEY and SVGAGI. Bulk TCR libraries used previously described methods and listed TCR primers. TCRdb reprocessed the PCR reads with MiXCR, giving one entry per CDR3 protein. The sample records about 510,000 distinct CDR3 sequences, about a quarter being singletons. In the case of this clonotype: This clone may be a read error of a much larger clone one base away.

The chain carries TRBV6-5 and TRBJ2-3; D is possibly TRBD1 (6 bases). The sample consisted of naive CD8+ T cells from blood, with Jurkat cell RNA spiked in. Indicated subset: FACS-sorted CD8+CD4-CCR7+CD45RA+ naive T cells. The receptor comes from a human donor in good health. Some libraries in this study had Jurkat cell RNA spiked in. CDR3 bases: TGTGCCAGCCTACCACAGGGATCAGATACGCAGTCTTTT. Residues: CASLPQGSDTQSF.